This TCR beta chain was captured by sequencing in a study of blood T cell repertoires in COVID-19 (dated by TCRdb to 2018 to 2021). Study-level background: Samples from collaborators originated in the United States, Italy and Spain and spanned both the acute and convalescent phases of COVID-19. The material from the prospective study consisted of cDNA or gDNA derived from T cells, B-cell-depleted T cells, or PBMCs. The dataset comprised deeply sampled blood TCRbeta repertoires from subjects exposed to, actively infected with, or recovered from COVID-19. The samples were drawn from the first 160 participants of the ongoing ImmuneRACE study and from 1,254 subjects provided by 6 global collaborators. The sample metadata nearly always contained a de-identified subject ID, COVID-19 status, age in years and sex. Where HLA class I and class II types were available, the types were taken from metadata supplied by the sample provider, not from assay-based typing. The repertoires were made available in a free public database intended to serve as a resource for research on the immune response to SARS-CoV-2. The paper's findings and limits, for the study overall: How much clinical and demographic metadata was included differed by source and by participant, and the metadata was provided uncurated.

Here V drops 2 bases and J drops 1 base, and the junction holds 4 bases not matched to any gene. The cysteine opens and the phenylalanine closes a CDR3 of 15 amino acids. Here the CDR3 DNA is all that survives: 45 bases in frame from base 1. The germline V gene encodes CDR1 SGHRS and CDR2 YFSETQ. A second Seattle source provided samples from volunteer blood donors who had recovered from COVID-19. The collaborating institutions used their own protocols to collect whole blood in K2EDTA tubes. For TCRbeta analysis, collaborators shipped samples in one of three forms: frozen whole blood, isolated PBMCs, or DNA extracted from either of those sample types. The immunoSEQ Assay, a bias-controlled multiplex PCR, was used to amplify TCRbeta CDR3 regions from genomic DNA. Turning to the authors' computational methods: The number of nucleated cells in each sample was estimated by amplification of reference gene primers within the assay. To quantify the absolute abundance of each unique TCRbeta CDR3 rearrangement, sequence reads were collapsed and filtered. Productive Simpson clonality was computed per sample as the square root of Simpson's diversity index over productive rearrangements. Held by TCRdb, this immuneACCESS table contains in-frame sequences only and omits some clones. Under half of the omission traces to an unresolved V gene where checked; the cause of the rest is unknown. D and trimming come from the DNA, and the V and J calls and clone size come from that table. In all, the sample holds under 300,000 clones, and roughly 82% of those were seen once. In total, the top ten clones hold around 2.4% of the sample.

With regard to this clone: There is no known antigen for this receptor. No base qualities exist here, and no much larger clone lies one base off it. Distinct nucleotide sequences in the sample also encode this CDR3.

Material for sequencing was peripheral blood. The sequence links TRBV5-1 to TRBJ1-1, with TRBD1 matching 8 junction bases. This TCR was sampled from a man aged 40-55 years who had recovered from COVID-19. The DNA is TGCGCCAGCAGCTTAGGTGGACAGGGGAACACTGAAGCTTTCTTT. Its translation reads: CASSLGGQGNTEAFF.